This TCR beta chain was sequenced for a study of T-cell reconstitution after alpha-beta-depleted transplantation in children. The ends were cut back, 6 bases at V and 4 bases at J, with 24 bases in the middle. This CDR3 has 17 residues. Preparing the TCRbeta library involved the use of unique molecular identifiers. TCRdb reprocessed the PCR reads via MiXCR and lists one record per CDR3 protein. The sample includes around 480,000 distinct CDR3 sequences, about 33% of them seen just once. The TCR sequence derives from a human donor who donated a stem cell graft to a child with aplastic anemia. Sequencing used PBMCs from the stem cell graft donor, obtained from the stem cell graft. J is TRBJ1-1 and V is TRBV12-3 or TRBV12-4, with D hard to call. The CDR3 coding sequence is TGTGCCAGCAGCCCCGGCGGGTATTCGACCTCGAGCACTGAAGCTTTCTTT. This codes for CASSPGGYSTSSTEAFF.